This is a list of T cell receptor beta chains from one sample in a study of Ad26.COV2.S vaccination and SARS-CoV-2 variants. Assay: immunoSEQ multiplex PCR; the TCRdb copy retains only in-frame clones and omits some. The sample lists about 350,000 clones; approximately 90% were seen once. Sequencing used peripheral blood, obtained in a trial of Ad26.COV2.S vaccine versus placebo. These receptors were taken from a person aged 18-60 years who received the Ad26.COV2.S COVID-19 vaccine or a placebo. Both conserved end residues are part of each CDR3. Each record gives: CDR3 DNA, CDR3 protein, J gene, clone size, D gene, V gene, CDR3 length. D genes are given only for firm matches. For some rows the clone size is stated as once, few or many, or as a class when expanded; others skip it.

TGTGCCAGCAGCCGGGACAGTGCCGCTGGGGCCAACGTCCTGACTTTC CASSRDSAAGANVLTF TRBJ2-6 - TRBD1 TRBV3-1/TRBV3-2 16
TGTGCCAGTAGTATAGTCGAGGGGGGGGTGGTCACTGAAGCTTTCTTT CASSIVEGGVVTEAFF TRBJ1-1 - - TRBV19 16
TGTGCCAGCAGCTTAGCGGGAGCGGGGCTTCCCTACGAGCAGTACTTC CASSLAGAGLPYEQYF TRBJ2-7 - TRBD2 TRBV7-2 16
TGTGCCACCAGTGACCTGACAGGTGGGGAAAGCACAGATACGCAGTATTTT CATSDLTGGESTDTQYF TRBJ2-3 - - TRBV24-1 17
TGTGCCAGCAGCGCTGCGGGGACGGGTAACACTGAAGCTTTCTTT CASSAAGTGNTEAFF TRBJ1-1 - - TRBV9 15
TGTGCAAGTCGCTTAGAAGGCAGGGAGGGGGGGCCCCAGCATTTT CASRLEGREGGPQHF TRBJ1-5 - - TRBV12-2 15
TGTGCCAGCAGTGAACGGGGAGGTGAGGAGCAGTTCTTC CASSERGGEEQFF TRBJ2-1 - - TRBV6-1 13
TGTGCCATCAGGCCGGGACTAGCGACGGATACGCAGTATTTT CAIRPGLATDTQYF TRBJ2-3 - TRBD2 TRBV10-3 14
TGCGCCAGCAGCTCCCTAGCGGGGTTGGACACCGGGGAGCTGTTTTTT CASSSLAGLDTGELFF TRBJ2-2 once TRBD2 TRBV5-1 16
TGTGCCAGCTCATCCTTCCAGGGGGCGCGGCGTGAAGCTTTCTTT CASSSFQGARREAFF TRBJ1-1 - TRBD1 TRBV18 15
TGCAGCGTGACCGGGACAGGGGTCCGAGAGACCCAGTACTTC CSVTGTGVRETQYF TRBJ2-5 once TRBD1 TRBV29-1 14
TGTGCCAGCAGTGAAGCGCATTCCGATACGCAGTATTTT CASSEAHSDTQYF TRBJ2-3 - - TRBV2 13
TGCAGCGTTAACAGGTTAACTGAAGCTTTCTTT CSVNRLTEAFF TRBJ1-1 few - TRBV29-1 11
TGTGCCAGCAGCTCAAAGGGCGGGGAAAGTGGAAACACCATATATTTT CASSSKGGESGNTIYF TRBJ1-3 once - TRBV9 16
TGTGCCAGCAGCACAAAGAACACTGAAGCTTTCTTT CASSTKNTEAFF TRBJ1-1 - - TRBV13 12
TGTGCCAGCAGCTTAGCCACTAACTATGGCTACACCTTC CASSLATNYGYTF TRBJ1-2 - - TRBV7-9 13
TGTGCCAGCAGCTCGACGGGGGTTGGGGTCACCGGGGAGCTGTTTTTT CASSSTGVGVTGELFF TRBJ2-2 - - TRBV5-4 16
TGTGCCAGCAGCTACAGACGGTGGCAGGGCCTCGTCAATGAGCAGTTCTTC CASSYRRWQGLVNEQFF TRBJ2-1 - - TRBV27 17
TGTGCCATCATGTCCGGGAGCAATCAGCCCCAGCATTTT CAIMSGSNQPQHF TRBJ1-5 - - TRBV10-3 13
TGTGCCAGCAGCTGGGAAGGGGGTGGAAACACCATATATTTT CASSWEGGGNTIYF TRBJ1-3 - - TRBV11-2 14
TGCAGCGTTGGTTGGTCCACTGAAGCTTTCTTT CSVGWSTEAFF TRBJ1-1 - - TRBV29-1 11
TGTGCCAGCAGCCAACAGGGATTTAATTCACCCCTCCACTTT CASSQQGFNSPLHF TRBJ1-6 - - TRBV5-6 14
TGCGCCAGCAGCCAAGACCCAGGGGCCAGCACAGATACGCAGTATTTT CASSQDPGASTDTQYF TRBJ2-3 once - TRBV4-1 16
TGCGCCAGCAGCTTGGCAGGGGTTCAAGATACGCAGTATTTT CASSLAGVQDTQYF TRBJ2-3 - - TRBV5-1 14
TGTGCCAGTAGTACCGGGACAGGTTCCGAGCAGTACTTC CASSTGTGSEQYF TRBJ2-7 - TRBD1 TRBV19 13
TGTGCCAGCAGCCGGACAAGGACGACAACTAATGAAAAACTGTTTTTT CASSRTRTTTNEKLFF TRBJ1-4 - - TRBV11-1 16
TGTGCCAGCAGCTTGGGGCAGGGGGCGTATTACACTGAAGCTTTCTTT CASSLGQGAYYTEAFF TRBJ1-1 - TRBD1 TRBV27 16
TGTGCCAGTAGTACAGACCCTTTCTCCTACGAGCAGTACTTC CASSTDPFSYEQYF TRBJ2-7 - - TRBV19 14
TGTGCCAGCAGCCCGCAGGGGTGGGAAGCTTTCTTT CASSPQGWEAFF TRBJ1-1 - - TRBV7-2 12
TGTGCCATCAGTGAGTCGACTGCGGGTCCCCAAGAGACCCAGTACTTC CAISESTAGPQETQYF TRBJ2-5 - - TRBV10-3 16
TGTGCCATCAGTGAGTCGGAGTACGAGCAGTACTTC CAISESEYEQYF TRBJ2-7 - - TRBV10-3 12
TGCGCCAGCAGCCCCGGAGAGCCGGGGATCGTACCCCCCGGGGAGCTGTTTTTT CASSPGEPGIVPPGELFF TRBJ2-2 few - TRBV5-1 18
TGTGCCAGCAGCTTGGATGAAGTTGAGCAGTTCTTC CASSLDEVEQFF TRBJ2-1 - - TRBV7-9 12
TGTGCCACCAGTGATTTGCATGGGGTCCCCCTCTCTGGGGCCAACGTCCTGACTTTC CATSDLHGVPLSGANVLTF TRBJ2-6 - - TRBV24-1 19
TGTGCCAGCAGTCCACTTTTGGGGGGAGGGCTCGAGCAGTACTTC CASSPLLGGGLEQYF TRBJ2-7 - TRBD2 TRBV28 15
TGTGCCAGCAGTTTGCCTCCGGGAGCTTACAATGAGCAGTTCTTC CASSLPPGAYNEQFF TRBJ2-1 - - TRBV28 15
TGTGCCAGCAGCTTGGAATACAATGAGCAGTTCTTC CASSLEYNEQFF TRBJ2-1 - - TRBV5-4 12
TGTGCCAGCTTACAGTCGCTTCATCAGAGGGGCACCGGGGAGCTGTTTTTT CASLQSLHQRGTGELFF TRBJ2-2 - - TRBV18 17
TGCGCCAGCAGCGGTCGCAGGGGTGTGAAGACCCAGTACTTC CASSGRRGVKTQYF TRBJ2-5 - - TRBV5-1 14
TGTGCCTGGAGTGTTACGGGACTTTCAGATACGCAGTATTTT CAWSVTGLSDTQYF TRBJ2-3 - - TRBV30 14
TGTGCCAGCAGCCGGCAGAACCTGGGCTACACCTTC CASSRQNLGYTF TRBJ1-2 - - TRBV3-1/TRBV3-2 12
TGTGCCAGCAGCAGCCCTGAGGGATCACCCCTCCACTTT CASSSPEGSPLHF TRBJ1-6 - - TRBV5-4 13
TGCGCCAGCAGCCAAGTGGGACTACGCACAGATACGCAGTATTTT CASSQVGLRTDTQYF TRBJ2-3 once TRBD2 TRBV4-1 15
TGTGCCAGCAGTAACAGCCGTGGCACTGAAGCTTTCTTT CASSNSRGTEAFF TRBJ1-1 - - TRBV6-2/TRBV6-3 13
TGTGCCAGCAGTTACGAGGGGTTGAACACTGAAGCTTTCTTT CASSYEGLNTEAFF TRBJ1-1 - - TRBV6-5 14
TGCGCCAGCAGCTTGCTGGGACAGAAGAACACTGAAGCTTTCTTT CASSLLGQKNTEAFF TRBJ1-1 - TRBD1 TRBV5-1 15
TGTGCCAGCAGCCCGACACCCTATGGCTACACCTTC CASSPTPYGYTF TRBJ1-2 - - TRBV2 12
TGTGCCAGCAGCTTGGATCACGGCAAACTGTTTTTT CASSLDHGKLFF TRBJ1-4 - - TRBV7-9 12